This T cell receptor (beta chain) was sequenced during a study of CD8 T cells in ankylosing spondylitis. This clonotype was counted only a few times. What it binds is unknown. TCRdb re-analysed the 5' RACE reads in MiXCR, keeping a single row per CDR3 protein. The sample contains around 540,000 distinct CDR3 sequences, roughly an eighth of which appear only once. CDR3 size: 14 residues. The trim removed 2 bases at V and 12 bases at J, leaving 12 bases unmatched. Germline V CDR1 and CDR2: LGHDT, YNNKEL (reference sequence). Study findings and constraints: Among TCR beta sequences, a motif of eight highly homologous variants appeared characteristic of ankylosing spondylitis blood. Enrichment of disease-linked clones was reportedly significant in matched ankylosing spondylitis synovial fluid.

The rearrangement joins TRBV3-1 to TRBJ2-5; 7 positions match TRBD1. The origin of this receptor is a male donor with ankylosing spondylitis. The sequencing sample was made of blood, either unsorted or a sorted T cell fraction (not recorded which). CDR3 in amino acids: CASSQTATDRPKYF. Here the CDR3 DNA reads TGTGCCAGCAGCCAAACAGCGACGGACAGGCCGAAGTACTTC.